This entry lists 26 T cell receptor beta chains sequenced from one sample in a study of control samples from healthy donors and cancer patients. Profiling relied on immunoSEQ multiplex PCR, and the TCRdb table lists in-frame clones only, not all of them. The sample yields under 95,000 clones, 84% seen once. Sample: blood. The receptors originated from a man between 45 and 60 years old in good health.

The J gene is TRBJ1-1, the V gene TRBV30; 7 bases fit TRBD1. V gave up 4 bases and J gave up 11 bases; unmatched junction bases: 16. Germline assignment: CDR1 GTSNPN and CDR2 SVGIG (reference sequence). The CDR3 loop spans 14 amino acids. The CDR3 spells CAWTTDSTGRLAFF. The DNA for the CDR3 is TGTGCCTGGACCACTGATTCGACAGGGAGGTTGGCTTTCTTT.

The chain joins TRBV3-1 (or the pseudogene TRBV3-2) to TRBJ1-2, with TRBD1 matching over 9 bases. CDR3 length: 17 residues. Germline V lookup: CDR1 LGHDT, CDR2 YNNKEL (reference sequence). Trimming cost V 2 bases and J 2 bases; bases outside gene matches: 9. CDR3 residues: CASSQHLTGGTNYGYTF. The CDR3 DNA follows: TGTGCCAGCAGCCAACATCTAACAGGGGGCACCAACTATGGCTACACCTTC.

The chain carries TRBV4-3 and TRBJ2-7, with TRBD2 matching 10 bases. With V trimmed by 0 bases and J by 5 bases, 4 bases remained unmatched. Germline-derived CDR1 and CDR2 are LGHNA and YSLEER. The CDR3 has 15 amino acids. CDR3 coding DNA: TGCGCCAGCAGCCAAGACGCTAGCGGGAGCGACGAGCAGTACTTC. As protein: CASSQDASGSDEQYF.

J is TRBJ2-1 and V is TRBV7-2; 11 nucleotides agree with TRBD2. The germline V gene has CDR1 SGHTA and CDR2 FQGNSA. The CDR3 length is 15 residues. The junction had 5 bases not matched to a gene; V was cut back by 2 bases and J by 8 bases. The CDR3 DNA sequence: TGTGCCAGCAGCTTAACTAGCGGGAGTCAGGATGAGCAGTTCTTC. Protein: CASSLTSGSQDEQFF.

The V and J genes are TRBV11-3 and TRBJ2-7, with D perhaps matching TRBD2 (5 bases). The germline V gene encodes CDR1 SGHNT and CDR2 YENEEA. The CDR3 loop spans 15 amino acids. Trimming took off 4 bases at V and 4 bases at J, with 17 bases between the two ends. The CDR3 sequence is CASSSHPSSEYEQYF. The CDR3 bases are TGTGCCAGCAGCTCCCACCCTAGCTCGGAATACGAGCAGTACTTC.

A note on this clone: Other DNA sequences in this specimen translate into the identical CDR3. This chain links TRBV7-3 with TRBJ1-5; D is unresolved. The CDR3 extends over 13 amino acids. Germline assignment: CDR1 SGHTA and CDR2 FQGTGA. The ends were cut back, 2 bases at V and 7 bases at J, with 9 bases in the middle. DNA for the CDR3: TGTGCCAGCAGCTTAGGGGTGGGGCAGCCCCAGCATTTT. Translated: CASSLGVGQPQHF.

The V gene is TRBV11-2, the J gene TRBJ2-5; TRBD2 agrees at 13 bases. From germline, CDR1 is SGHAT and CDR2 FQNNGV. The ends lost 5 bases at V and 5 bases at J; junction bases unmatched: 5. The CDR3 is 15 residues long. The CDR3: CASSPGLAGLETQYF. The DNA of the CDR3 is TGTGCCAGCAGCCCGGGACTAGCGGGATTGGAGACCCAGTACTTC.

The chain carries TRBV9 and TRBJ2-3, with D unclear. The CDR3 covers 15 residues. The V end lost 5 bases, the J end lost 4 bases, and 17 bases lay between the germline ends. Germline CDR1 reads SGDLS; CDR2 reads YYNGEE. The DNA of the CDR3 is TGTGCCAGCAGACCCTCGCATAGCAACGCAGATACGCAGTATTTT. This sequence encodes CASRPSHSNADTQYF.

The genes are TRBV6-5 and TRBJ2-1; weak D call: TRBD1 (6 bases). Trimming left V 6 bases short and J 5 bases short, with 14 bases between. Germline V gene data show CDR1 as MNHEY and CDR2 as SVGAGI. The CDR3 has 14 residues. The CDR3 DNA is TGTGCCAGCAGCCTAAGGACAGCCGACAATGAGCAGTTCTTC. Protein sequence: CASSLRTADNEQFF.

The chain is built from TRBV5-1 and TRBJ2-1; the D gene is possibly TRBD1 (5 bases). The CDR3 is 15 residues long. The V and J ends lost 7 bases and 3 bases respectively, with 17 bases between them. Germline CDR1 and CDR2: SGHRS and YFSETQ. CDR3 coding DNA: TGCGCCAGCTCGCCCGACAGCCGAAACTACAATGAGCAGTTCTTC. It is translated as CASSPDSRNYNEQFF. The whole variable domain, filled in from reference TRBV5-1 and TRBJ2-1, reads KAGVTQTPRYLIKTRGQQVTLSCSPISGHRSVSWYQQTPGQGLQFLFEYFSETQRNKGNFPGRFSGRQFSNSRSEMNVSTLELGDSALYLCASSPDSRNYNEQFFGPGTRLTVL.

The genes are TRBV6-5 and TRBJ2-1, with TRBD2 matching 7 bases. Germline trimming cut 4 bases from V and 8 bases from J; bases unmatched to any gene: 11. Germline V gene sequence: CDR1 MNHEY, CDR2 SVGAGI. The CDR3 consists of 15 residues. This chain's CDR3 is CASSWAGGSMYEQFF. As DNA, the CDR3 is TGTGCCAGCAGTTGGGCGGGCGGGAGTATGTATGAGCAGTTCTTC.

The chain uses TRBV30 and TRBJ1-2, with a possible D match to TRBD1 (6 bases). Germline V gene sequence: CDR1 GTSNPN, CDR2 SVGIG (reference sequence). CDR3 size: 13 residues. Trimming removed 7 bases at V and 5 bases at J, with 17 bases between. CDR3: CAFRQDLYYGYTF. CDR3 bases: TGTGCCTTTAGACAGGACCTTTATTATGGCTACACCTTC.

The chain has TRBV5-1 and TRBJ1-3; a weak D match, TRBD1 (5 bases). The CDR3 is made up of 16 amino acids. Trimming stripped 4 bases from V and 0 bases from J, with 14 bases between. In germline, CDR1 is SGHRS, CDR2 YFSETQ. The CDR3 reads CASSLRTGRSGNTIYF. The CDR3 DNA sequence: TGCGCCAGCAGCCTACGGACGGGACGCTCTGGAAACACCATATATTTT.

The chain employs TRBV5-4 and TRBJ2-7; 11 bases align to TRBD2. The CDR3 consists of 15 residues. The germline CDR1 and CDR2 sequences are SGHNT and YYREEE (reference sequence). The V gene end was trimmed by 3 bases and the J gene end by 6 bases; junction bases not matched to a gene: 8. The CDR3 region is CASSWQLAGASEQYF. CDR3 in DNA: TGTGCCAGCAGCTGGCAACTAGCGGGAGCCTCCGAGCAGTACTTC.

This rearrangement joins TRBV14 to TRBJ1-2; TRBD1 aligns across 10 bases. V gave up 4 bases and J gave up 4 bases; unmatched junction bases: 6. The germline V gene encodes CDR1 SGHDN and CDR2 FVKESK. The length of the CDR3 is 15 residues. The CDR3 DNA reads TGTGCCAGCAGCCCCCGGGACAGGGGAGGCTATGGCTACACCTTC. This translates into CASSPRDRGGYGYTF.

The chain carries TRBV19 and TRBJ2-2; D may match TRBD1 or TRBD2 (6 bases each). Trimming cost V 11 bases and J 5 bases, with 15 bases left between them. The CDR3 length is 13 residues. Per the germline V gene, CDR1 is LNHDA and CDR2 is SQIVND (reference sequence). The CDR3 loop is CAGGNRDTGELFF. CDR3 coding DNA: TGTGCCGGGGGGAACAGGGATACCGGGGAGCTGTTTTTT. Full variable domain (rest looked up from reference TRBV19 and TRBJ2-2): DGGITQSPKYLFRKEGQNVTLSCEQNLNHDAMYWYRQDPGQGLRLIYYSQIVNDFQKGDIAEGYSVSREKKESFPLTVTSAQKNPTAFYLCAGGNRDTGELFFGEGSRLTVL.

The genes are TRBV2 and TRBJ1-5; D unclear. This CDR3 has 15 amino acids. The V gene's germline CDR1 is SNHLY and CDR2 FYNNEI. V was pared by 6 bases and J by 0 bases, with 12 bases between. The CDR3 sequence is CASRETSNSNQPQHF. The CDR3 nucleotides read TGTGCCAGCAGGGAGACCAGCAATAGCAATCAGCCCCAGCATTTT. Full variable domain (rest looked up from reference TRBV2 and TRBJ1-5): EPEVTQTPSHQVTQMGQEVILRCVPISNHLYFYWYRQILGQKVEFLVSFYNNEISEKSEIFDDQFSVERPDGSNFTLKIRSTKLEDSAMYFCASRETSNSNQPQHFGDGTRLSIL.

This chain joins TRBV18 and TRBJ1-5, with D maybe TRBD1 (5 bases). The CDR3 has 13 residues. Trimming took 4 bases from V and 1 from J, leaving 5 bases between them. CDR1 and CDR2 from the germline V gene are KGHSH and LQKENI. The CDR3 region is CASSRDSNQPQHF. DNA of the CDR3: TGTGCCAGCTCACGGGACAGCAATCAGCCCCAGCATTTT.

This clone has only a few counts. The chain is built from TRBV6-6 and TRBJ2-7; D gene uncertain. The CDR3 consists of 15 residues. Trimming pared 2 bases from V and 7 bases from J, leaving 18 bases between. The germline CDR1 and CDR2 sequences are MNHNY and SVGAGI (reference sequence). CDR3 residues: CASSYGAGVAREQYF. The CDR3 DNA reads as TGTGCCAGCAGTTACGGCGCTGGTGTTGCTAGGGAGCAGTACTTC.

This clone was seen a single time. CDR3 protein: CASSPYSGRFNEQFF. CDR3 nucleotides: TGTGCCAGCTCACCATATAGCGGGAGGTTCAATGAGCAGTTCTTC. The J gene is TRBJ2-1, the V gene TRBV18; 10 nucleotides line up with TRBD2. V lost 2 bases and J lost 6; bases outside the gene matches: 4. CDR3 length: 15 residues. Germline-derived CDR1 and CDR2 are KGHSH and LQKENI.

This clone has a handful of counts. The chain recombines TRBV5-1 with TRBJ2-7, with D maybe TRBD1 (5 bases). From germline, CDR1 is SGHRS and CDR2 YFSETQ. V dropped 4 bases and J dropped 5 bases, with 19 bases sitting between them. This CDR3 is built from 15 residues. DNA of the CDR3: TGCGCCAGCAGCAAGATTCCAGGGTCGTCCCACGAGCAGTACTTC. Its translation is CASSKIPGSSHEQYF.

Notes on this clone: Other DNA sequences within the sample encode an identical CDR3. The chain combines TRBV29-1 with TRBJ2-2, with D unresolved. The CDR3 consists of 14 residues. V dropped 0 bases and J dropped 4 bases, with 9 bases sitting between them. Germline CDR1 SQVTM, CDR2 ANQGSEA. As DNA, the CDR3 is TGCAGCGTTGAAGATGATGACCTCACCGGGGAGCTGTTTTTT. Its translation: CSVEDDDLTGELFF.

CDR3 sequence (DNA): TGTGCCAGCAGCGCTGGGTGGGGGGGCGAGCAGTACTTC. Amino acid sequence: CASSAGWGGEQYF. The chain links TRBV9 to TRBJ2-7, with 7 bases matching TRBD2. V gave up 3 bases and J gave up 6 bases; unmatched junction bases: 6. This CDR3 comprises 13 residues. Germline V gene lookup returns CDR1 SGDLS and CDR2 YYNGEE.

The rearrangement links TRBV29-1 to TRBJ2-5; TRBD1 is a possible D gene (6 bases). V dropped 5 bases and J dropped 3 bases, with 13 bases sitting between them. The CDR3 covers 13 residues. Germline CDR1 and CDR2: SQVTM and ANQGSEA. Written as DNA, the CDR3 is TGCAGCGTTACAGGGTACACCAAAGAGACCCAGTACTTC. Amino acids: CSVTGYTKETQYF.

V gene TRBV9 combines with J gene TRBJ1-1; tentatively, D is TRBD1 (6 bases). This CDR3 is 15 amino acids long. Looked up from germline, CDR1 is SGDLS and CDR2 is YYNGEE. The ends were cut back, 3 bases at V and 0 bases at J, with 12 bases in the middle. CDR3 sequence: CASSARTVVNTEAFF. CDR3 coding DNA: TGTGCCAGCAGCGCCCGGACAGTTGTGAACACTGAAGCTTTCTTT.

This clone was seen a handful of times. The gene calls are TRBV20-1 and TRBJ2-1; D possibly uses TRBD1 or TRBD2 (5 bases each). Between the trimmed V and J ends, which lost 7 bases and 15 bases, there was a span of 16 bases. This CDR3 comprises 10 residues. The V gene's germline CDR1 is DFQATT and CDR2 SNEGSKA (reference sequence). The DNA for the CDR3 is TGCAGTGTTGGGGACGCAAGGGCGTTCTTC. It specifies CSVGDARAFF.